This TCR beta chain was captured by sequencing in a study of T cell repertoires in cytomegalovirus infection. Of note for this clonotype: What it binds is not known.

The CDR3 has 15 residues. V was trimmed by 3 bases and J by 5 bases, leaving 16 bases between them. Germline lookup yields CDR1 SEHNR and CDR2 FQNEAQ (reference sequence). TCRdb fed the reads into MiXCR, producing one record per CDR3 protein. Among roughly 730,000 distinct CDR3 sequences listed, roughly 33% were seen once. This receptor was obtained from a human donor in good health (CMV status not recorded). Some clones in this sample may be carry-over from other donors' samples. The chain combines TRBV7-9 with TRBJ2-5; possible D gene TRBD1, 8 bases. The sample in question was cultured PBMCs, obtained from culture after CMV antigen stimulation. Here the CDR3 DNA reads TGTGCCAGCAGCTTCGTACAGGGGGGGGAGGAGACCCAGTACTTC. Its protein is CASSFVQGGEETQYF.